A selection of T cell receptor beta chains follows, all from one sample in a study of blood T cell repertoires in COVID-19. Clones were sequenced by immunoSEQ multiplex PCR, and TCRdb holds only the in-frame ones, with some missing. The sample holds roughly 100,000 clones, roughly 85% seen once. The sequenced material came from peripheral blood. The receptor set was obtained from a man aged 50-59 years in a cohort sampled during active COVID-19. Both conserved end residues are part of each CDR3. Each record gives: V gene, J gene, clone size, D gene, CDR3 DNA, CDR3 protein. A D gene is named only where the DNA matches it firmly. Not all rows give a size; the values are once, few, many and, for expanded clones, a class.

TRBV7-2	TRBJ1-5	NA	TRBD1	TGTGCCAGCAGCCAACAGGGGGTTAGCAATCAGCCCCAGCATTTT	CASSQQGVSNQPQHF
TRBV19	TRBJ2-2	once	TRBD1	TGTGCCAGTAGTATGGGGACAGGCGCGAACACCGGGGAGCTGTTTTTT	CASSMGTGANTGELFF
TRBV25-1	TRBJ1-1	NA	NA	TGTGCCAGCAGTGAAACTGGTGAAGCTTTCTTT	CASSETGEAFF
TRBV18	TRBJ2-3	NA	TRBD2	TGTGCCAGCTCACCAGATAGCGGGGGGGCTTCTCAAGATACGCAGTATTTT	CASSPDSGGASQDTQYF
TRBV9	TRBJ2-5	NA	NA	TGTGCCAGCAGCGTCCACGGGGGAGAGACCCAGTACTTC	CASSVHGGETQYF
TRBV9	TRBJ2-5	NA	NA	TGTGCCAGCAGCGTAGATGGTAGCGCGAAAGAGACCCAGTACTTC	CASSVDGSAKETQYF
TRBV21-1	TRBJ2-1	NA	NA	TGTGCCAGCAACACTAGCGGGGGGACCAATCGAAATGAGCAGTTCTTC	CASNTSGGTNRNEQFF
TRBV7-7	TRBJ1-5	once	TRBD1	TGTGCCAGCAGCTTAGCGCCCGGTCGACCGGGACAGGGGGAATATAGCAATCAGCCCCAGCATTTT	CASSLAPGRPGQGEYSNQPQHF
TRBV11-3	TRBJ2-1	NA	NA	TGTGCCAGCAGCCCAACAACACCTTCCTCCTACAATGAGCAGTTCTTC	CASSPTTPSSYNEQFF
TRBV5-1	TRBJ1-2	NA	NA	TGCGCCAGCAGCTTTGGGACAAGGGGCGATGGCTACACCTTC	CASSFGTRGDGYTF
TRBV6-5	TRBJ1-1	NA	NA	TGTGCCAGCACCGAACAGGGACACTACACTGAAGCTTTCTTT	CASTEQGHYTEAFF
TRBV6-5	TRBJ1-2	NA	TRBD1	TGTGCCAGCAGTCCGGACAGGGGCTATGGCTACACCTTC	CASSPDRGYGYTF
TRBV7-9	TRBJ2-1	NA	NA	TGTGCCAGCAGCTCACAGGGTTATGAGCAGTTCTTC	CASSSQGYEQFF
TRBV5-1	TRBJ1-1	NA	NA	TGCGCCAGCAGCTTCTTTAGCGGGGCGAGGAACACTGAAGCTTTCTTT	CASSFFSGARNTEAFF
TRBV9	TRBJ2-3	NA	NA	TGTGCCAGCAGCGGCGTAGCGTCAGATACGCAGTATTTT	CASSGVASDTQYF
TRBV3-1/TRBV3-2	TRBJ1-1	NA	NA	TGTGCCAGCAGCCTCGGAGCTGAAGCTTTCTTT	CASSLGAEAFF
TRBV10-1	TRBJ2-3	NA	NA	TGCGCCAGCAGTGAGACCCCGGGACAACCCACAGATACGCAGTATTTT	CASSETPGQPTDTQYF
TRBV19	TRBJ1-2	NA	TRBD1	TGTGCCAGTAGTGGAGGGACAGGGGACTATGGCTACACCTTC	CASSGGTGDYGYTF
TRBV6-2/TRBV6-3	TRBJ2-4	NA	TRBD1	TGTGCCAGCAGTTACAACCCCGGGACAGGGGGCGATGACATTCAGTACTTC	CASSYNPGTGGDDIQYF
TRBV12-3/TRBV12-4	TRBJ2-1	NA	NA	TGTGCCAGCAGTTCGGGACTCCTAAATGAGCAGTTCTTC	CASSSGLLNEQFF
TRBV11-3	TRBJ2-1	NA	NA	TGTGCCAGCAGCGCCGACGGGGCCGGGGGTTACAATGAGCAGTTCTTC	CASSADGAGGYNEQFF
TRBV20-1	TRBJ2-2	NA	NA	TGCAGTGCTAGTACTCGTTACACCGGGGAGCTGTTTTTT	CSASTRYTGELFF
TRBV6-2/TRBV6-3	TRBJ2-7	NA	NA	TGTGCCAGCAGTTCCCGACTAGGGGCCTACGAGCAGTACTTC	CASSSRLGAYEQYF
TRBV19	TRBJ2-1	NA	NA	TGTGCCGTCGGAGGGACAGATCGGGATGAGCAGTTCTTC	CAVGGTDRDEQFF
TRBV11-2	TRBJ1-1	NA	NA	TGTGCCAGCAGCTTAGAATCGGGGGGGCACACTGAAGCTTTCTTT	CASSLESGGHTEAFF
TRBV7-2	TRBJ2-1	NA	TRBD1	TGTGCCAGCAGCTTAGCGCGATGGACAGGTTCCTACAATGAGCAGTTCTTC	CASSLARWTGSYNEQFF
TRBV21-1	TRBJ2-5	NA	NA	TGTGCCAGCGGGACAGACAAAGAGACCCAGTACTTC	CASGTDKETQYF
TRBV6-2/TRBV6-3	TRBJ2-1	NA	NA	TGTGCCAGCAGTTACGGGCGGGCCGGTGAGCAGTTCTTC	CASSYGRAGEQFF
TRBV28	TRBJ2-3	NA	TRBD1	TGTGCCAGCAGACCGCCTCTACCGACAGGGGATACGCAGTATTTT	CASRPPLPTGDTQYF
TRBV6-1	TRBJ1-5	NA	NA	TGTGCCAGCAGTGAGAGTGCAAAGAATCAGCCCCAGCATTTT	CASSESAKNQPQHF
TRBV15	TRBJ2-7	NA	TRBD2	TGTGCCACCAGCAGAGAAGGTAGCGGGGGTACCTACGAGCAGTACTTC	CATSREGSGGTYEQYF
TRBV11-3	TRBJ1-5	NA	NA	TGTGCCAGCAGCTTAGCAGTGGATCAGCCCCAGCATTTT	CASSLAVDQPQHF
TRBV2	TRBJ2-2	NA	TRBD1	TGTGCCAGCAGTCTACAGGGGTACACCGGGGAGCTGTTTTTT	CASSLQGYTGELFF
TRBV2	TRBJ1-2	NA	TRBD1	TGTGCCAGCAGCCCGGGACAGGGGGGCCCGAATAACTATGGCTACACCTTC	CASSPGQGGPNNYGYTF
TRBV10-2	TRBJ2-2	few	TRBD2	TGCGCCAGCAGTGAGTTAGCGGGTCGCGGGGAGCTGTTTTTT	CASSELAGRGELFF
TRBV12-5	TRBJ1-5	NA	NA	TGTGCTAGTGGTTTGGTACAATTTGCGTCTCGCGGTCAGCCCCAGCATTTT	CASGLVQFASRGQPQHF
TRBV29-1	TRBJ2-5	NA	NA	TGCAGCGTTGAGGCACAGACCCAGTACTTC	CSVEAQTQYF
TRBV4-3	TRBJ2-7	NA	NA	TGCGCCAGCAGCCAAGCCGGGACACTTCGTGGCGAGCAGTACTTC	CASSQAGTLRGEQYF
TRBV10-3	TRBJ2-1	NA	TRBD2	TGTGCCATCAGCGCGTCCCAGCGGGGGATCAATGAGCAGTTCTTC	CAISASQRGINEQFF
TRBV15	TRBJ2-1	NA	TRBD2	TGTGCCACCAGCAGAGATGCGGCGGGGGGCCCCTACAATGAGCAGTTCTTC	CATSRDAAGGPYNEQFF
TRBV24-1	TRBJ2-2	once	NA	TGTGCCACCAGTGATCCCTGGTTCGGTTTCACCGGGGAGCTGTTTTTT	CATSDPWFGFTGELFF
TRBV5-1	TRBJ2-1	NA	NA	TGCGCCAGCAGCGGGGGGACGGCGAACTACAATGAGCAGTTCTTC	CASSGGTANYNEQFF
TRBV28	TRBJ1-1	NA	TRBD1	TGTGCCAGCAGGCCCGGACAGGGGACTCTAAGAACTGAAGCTTTCTTT	CASRPGQGTLRTEAFF
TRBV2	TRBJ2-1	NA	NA	TGTGCCAGCAGCCAACCCTCCTCCGGGACACCTGACAATGAGCAGTTCTTC	CASSQPSSGTPDNEQFF
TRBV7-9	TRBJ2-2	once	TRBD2	TGTGCCAGCACGGGACTAGCCTACACCGGGGAGCTGTTTTTT	CASTGLAYTGELFF
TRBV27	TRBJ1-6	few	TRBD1	TGTGCCAGCAGTGTCCAGGGGGGCGTTAATTCACCCCTCCACTTT	CASSVQGGVNSPLHF
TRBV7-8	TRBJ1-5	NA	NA	TGTGCCAGCAGCTTAGGACTCAATCAGCCCCAGCATTTT	CASSLGLNQPQHF
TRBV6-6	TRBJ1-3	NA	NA	TGTGCCAGCAACGGGGGAAACACCATATATTTT	CASNGGNTIYF
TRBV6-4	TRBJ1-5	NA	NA	TGTGCCAGCAGTGACTCTGAGGATCAGCCCCAGCATTTT	CASSDSEDQPQHF
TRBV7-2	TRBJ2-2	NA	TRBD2	TGTGCCAGCAGCTTACGGGGGGACACCGGGGAGCTGTTTTTT	CASSLRGDTGELFF
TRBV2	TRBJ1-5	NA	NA	TGTGCCAGCAGTGAACAAGGGGTGGACAATCAGCCCCAGCATTTT	CASSEQGVDNQPQHF
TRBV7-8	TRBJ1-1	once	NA	TGTGCCAGCAGCTTAGGGGCAAACACTGAAGCTTTCTTT	CASSLGANTEAFF
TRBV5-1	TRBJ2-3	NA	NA	TGCGCCAGCAGCTTGGAACCGGGGTCCACAGATACGCAGTATTTT	CASSLEPGSTDTQYF
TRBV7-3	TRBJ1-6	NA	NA	TGTGCCAGCAGCGCCCCGGGGGGGAATTCACCCCTCCACTTT	CASSAPGGNSPLHF